What follows are 11 T cell receptor beta chains derived from one specimen sequenced in a study of control samples from healthy donors and cancer patients. Data came from immunoSEQ multiplex PCR; TCRdb stores just in-frame clones and leaves some out. The sample lists around 76,000 clones; around 94% were seen once. The sample consisted of blood. The receptors derive from a woman in her thirties or forties in good health.

V and J are TRBV9 and TRBJ1-3, with 7 bases fitting TRBD1. The CDR3 extends over 14 amino acids. Germline values: CDR1 SGDLS, CDR2 YYNGEE. V gave up 3 bases and J gave up 5 bases; unmatched junction bases: 5. CDR3 residues: CASSAPGGRNTIYF. In DNA, the CDR3 is TGTGCCAGCAGCGCCCCAGGGGGGAGAAACACCATATATTTT. Complete variable domain (other parts from reference TRBV9 and TRBJ1-3): DSGVTQTPKHLITATGQRVTLRCSPRSGDLSVYWYQQSLDQGLQFLIQYYNGEERAKGNILERFSAQQFPDLHSELNLSSLELGDSALYFCASSAPGGRNTIYFGEGSWLTVV.

About this clone: Other DNA sequences of this sample code for an identical CDR3. V and J are TRBV7-6 and TRBJ1-4; tentatively, D is TRBD1 (5 bases). Germline V gives CDR1 SGHVS, CDR2 FNYEAQ. V gave up 6 bases and J gave up 5 bases, with 19 bases separating them. This CDR3 spans 16 amino acids. The CDR3 here is CASSPSLGGPNEKLFF. CDR3 nucleotides: TGTGCCAGCAGTCCTTCGCTGGGGGGTCCAAATGAAAAACTGTTTTTT.

V gene TRBV6-6 combines with J gene TRBJ2-1; TRBD2 is a possible D gene (6 bases). V was clipped by 5 bases and J by 5 bases, with 19 bases between them. Germline V gene sequence: CDR1 MNHNY, CDR2 SVGAGI (reference sequence). The CDR3 runs 16 residues. CDR3 sequence: CASSLGGALPNNEQFF. CDR3 sequence (DNA): TGTGCCAGCAGTCTCGGAGGGGCCCTACCTAACAATGAGCAGTTCTTC.

The rearrangement links TRBV12-3 or TRBV12-4 to TRBJ1-2, with a weak D call TRBD1 (5 bases). V was trimmed by 6 bases and J by 8 bases, leaving 13 bases between them. The CDR3 is 12 amino acids. This CDR3 is CASSPGQKGYTF. The CDR3, as DNA: TGTGCCAGCAGCCCCGGACAAAAAGGCTACACCTTC.

The chain employs TRBV20-1 and TRBJ1-1; maybe TRBD1 (5 bases). V was clipped by 3 bases and J by 5 bases, with 13 bases between them. CDR3 length: 13 amino acids. Germline V gives CDR1 DFQATT, CDR2 SNEGSKA (reference sequence). CDR3 region: CSASAGWGTEAFF. In DNA, the CDR3 is TGCAGTGCTAGTGCAGGGTGGGGGACTGAAGCTTTCTTT.

For this clone: Other nucleotide sequences in the sample specify the same CDR3. CDR3 in amino acids: CASSWSSGELFF. The CDR3 nucleotides read TGTGCCAGCAGCTGGTCTTCCGGGGAGCTGTTTTTT. The rearrangement links TRBV5-6 to TRBJ2-2; no clear D. The germline V gene has CDR1 SGHDT and CDR2 YYEEEE. With 3 bases removed from V and 6 bases from J, the gap between germline ends came to 6 bases. This CDR3 has 12 residues. The entire variable domain, with the rest obtained from reference TRBV5-6 and TRBJ2-2, is as follows: DAGVTQSPTHLIKTRGQQVTLRCSPKSGHDTVSWYQQALGQGPQFIFQYYEEEERQRGNFPDRFSGHQFPNYSSELNVNALLLGDSALYLCASSWSSGELFFGEGSRLTVL.

The V call is TRBV2, the J call TRBJ1-2, with TRBD1 as a possible D gene (5 bases). The V and J ends lost 1 base and 3 bases respectively, with 9 bases between them. Germline V gives CDR1 SNHLY, CDR2 FYNNEI. This CDR3 is built from 14 residues. The CDR3: CASSEGQGYYGYTF. For the CDR3, the DNA is TGTGCCAGCAGTGAAGGGCAGGGTTACTATGGCTACACCTTC. The entire variable domain, with the rest obtained from reference TRBV2 and TRBJ1-2, is as follows: EPEVTQTPSHQVTQMGQEVILRCVPISNHLYFYWYRQILGQKVEFLVSFYNNEISEKSEIFDDQFSVERPDGSNFTLKIRSTKLEDSAMYFCASSEGQGYYGYTFGSGTRLTVV.

The V call is TRBV19, the J call TRBJ1-5; tentative D call: TRBD1 (5 bases). CDR3 length: 14 amino acids. Germline values: CDR1 LNHDA, CDR2 SQIVND (reference sequence). The V end was cut by 6 bases, the J end by 2 bases, with 11 bases between. In DNA, the CDR3 is TGTGCCAGTAGGAGACAGAATGGCAATCAGCCCCAGCATTTT. It encodes CASRRQNGNQPQHF.

About this clone itself: At one of its ends the junction is not consistent with the germline gene, which may arise from a read error. The CDR3 DNA sequence: TGCAGCGCTGAAAGGTCTAAGGGTGGTAGCGCAGATACGCAGTATTTT. It specifies CSAERSKGGSADTQYF. The V and J genes are TRBV29-1 and TRBJ2-3; a weak D match, TRBD2 (5 bases). The V gene's germline CDR1 is SQVTM and CDR2 ANQGSEA. The CDR3 sequence is 16 residues long.

This chain uses TRBV7-2 with TRBJ1-6; weak D call: TRBD1 (6 bases). Germline CDR1 reads SGHTA; CDR2 reads FQGNSA. V lost 3 bases to trimming and J lost 9 bases, with 12 bases between them. The CDR3 has 14 residues. In nucleotides, the CDR3 is TGTGCCAGCAGCTTTTTACAGGGTGGTTCACCCCTCCACTTT. This gives the protein CASSFLQGGSPLHF. The variable domain in full, completed from reference TRBV7-2 and TRBJ1-6, reads GAGVSQSPSNKVTEKGKDVELRCDPISGHTALYWYRQSLGQGLEFLIYFQGNSAPDKSGLPSDRFSAERTGGSVSTLTIQRTQQEDSAVYLCASSFLQGGSPLHFGNGTRLTVT.

This clone has just one count. V gene TRBV19 combines with J gene TRBJ2-7; the match to TRBD1 covers 7 bases. There are 13 residues in the CDR3. From germline, CDR1 is LNHDA and CDR2 SQIVND (reference sequence). Trimming removed 3 bases from V and 9 bases from J; junction bases left unmatched: 8. The CDR3 DNA sequence: TGTGCCAGTAGTATCCGGACAGGCCGGGGGCAGTACTTC. Residues: CASSIRTGRGQYF.